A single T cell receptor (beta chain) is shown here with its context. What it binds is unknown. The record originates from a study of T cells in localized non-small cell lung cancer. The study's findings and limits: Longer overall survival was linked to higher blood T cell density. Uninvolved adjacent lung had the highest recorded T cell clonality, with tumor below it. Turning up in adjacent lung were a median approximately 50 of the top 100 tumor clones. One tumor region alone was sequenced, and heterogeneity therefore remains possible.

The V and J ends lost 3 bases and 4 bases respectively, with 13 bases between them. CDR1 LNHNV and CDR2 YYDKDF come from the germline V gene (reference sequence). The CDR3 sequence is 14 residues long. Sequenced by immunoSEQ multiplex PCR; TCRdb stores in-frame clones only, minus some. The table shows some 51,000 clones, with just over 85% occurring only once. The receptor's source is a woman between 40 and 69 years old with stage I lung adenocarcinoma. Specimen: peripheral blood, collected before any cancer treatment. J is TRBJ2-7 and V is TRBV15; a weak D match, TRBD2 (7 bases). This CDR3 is CATSRGGAVYEQYF. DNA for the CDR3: TGTGCCACCAGCAGGGGGGGGGCGGTATACGAGCAGTACTTC.